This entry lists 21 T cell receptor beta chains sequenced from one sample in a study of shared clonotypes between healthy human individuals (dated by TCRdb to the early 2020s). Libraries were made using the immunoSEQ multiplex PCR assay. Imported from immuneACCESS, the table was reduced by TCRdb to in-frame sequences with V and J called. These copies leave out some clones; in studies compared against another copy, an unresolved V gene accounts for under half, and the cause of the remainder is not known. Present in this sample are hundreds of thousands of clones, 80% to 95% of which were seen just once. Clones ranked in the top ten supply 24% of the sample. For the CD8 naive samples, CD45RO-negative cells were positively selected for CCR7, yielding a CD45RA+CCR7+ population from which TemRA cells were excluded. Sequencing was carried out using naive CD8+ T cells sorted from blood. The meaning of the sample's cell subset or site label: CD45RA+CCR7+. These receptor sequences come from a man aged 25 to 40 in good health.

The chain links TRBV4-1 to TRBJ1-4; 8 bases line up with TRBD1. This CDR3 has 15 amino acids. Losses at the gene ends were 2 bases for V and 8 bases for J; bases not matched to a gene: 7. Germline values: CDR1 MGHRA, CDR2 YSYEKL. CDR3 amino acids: CASSQLGRGQEKLFF. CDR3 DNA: TGCGCCAGCAGCCAATTGGGCAGGGGGCAGGAAAAACTGTTTTTT.

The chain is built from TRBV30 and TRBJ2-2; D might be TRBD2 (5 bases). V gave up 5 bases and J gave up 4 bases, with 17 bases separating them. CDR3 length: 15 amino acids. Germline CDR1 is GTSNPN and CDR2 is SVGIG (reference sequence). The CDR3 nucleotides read TGTGCCTGGGTCTCGAATCCGGGATTCACCGGGGAGCTGTTTTTT. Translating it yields CAWVSNPGFTGELFF.

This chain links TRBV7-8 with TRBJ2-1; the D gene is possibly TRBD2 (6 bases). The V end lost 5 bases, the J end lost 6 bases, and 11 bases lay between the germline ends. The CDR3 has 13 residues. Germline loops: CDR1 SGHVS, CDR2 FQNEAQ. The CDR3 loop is CASSLRDFNEQFF. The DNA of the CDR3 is TGTGCCAGCAGCCTCCGGGACTTCAATGAGCAGTTCTTC.

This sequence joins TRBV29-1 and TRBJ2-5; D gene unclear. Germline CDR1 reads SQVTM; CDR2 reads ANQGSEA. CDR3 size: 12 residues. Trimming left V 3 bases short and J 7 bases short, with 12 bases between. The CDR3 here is CSVEEYYGTQYF. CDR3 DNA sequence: TGCAGCGTTGAGGAGTATTATGGGACCCAGTACTTC.

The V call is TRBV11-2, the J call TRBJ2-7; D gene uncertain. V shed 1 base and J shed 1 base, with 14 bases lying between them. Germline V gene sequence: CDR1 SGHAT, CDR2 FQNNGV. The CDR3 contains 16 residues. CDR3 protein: CASSLGWATDSYEQYF. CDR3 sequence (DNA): TGTGCCAGCAGCTTAGGGTGGGCAACGGATTCCTACGAGCAGTACTTC.

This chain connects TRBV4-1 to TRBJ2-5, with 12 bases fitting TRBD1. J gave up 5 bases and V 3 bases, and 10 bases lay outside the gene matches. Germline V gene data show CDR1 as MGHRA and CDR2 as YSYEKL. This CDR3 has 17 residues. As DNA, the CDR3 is TGCGCCAGCAGCCATCCCCGGGACAGGGGGCTGGAGGAGACCCAGTACTTC. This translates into CASSHPRDRGLEETQYF.

This CDR3 reads CATPCRFYGYTF. The CDR3 DNA is TGCGCCACCCCCTGCAGGTTCTATGGCTACACCTTC. The rearrangement uses TRBV10-1 and TRBJ1-2; D gene uncertain. Germline loops: CDR1 WNHNN, CDR2 SYGVQD (reference sequence). The CDR3 has 12 amino acids. The V end lost 10 bases, the J end lost 4 bases, and 13 bases lay between the germline ends.

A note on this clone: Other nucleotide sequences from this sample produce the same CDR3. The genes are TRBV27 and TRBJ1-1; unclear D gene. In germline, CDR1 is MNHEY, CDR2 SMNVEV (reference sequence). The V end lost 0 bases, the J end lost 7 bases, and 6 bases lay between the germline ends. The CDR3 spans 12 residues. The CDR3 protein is CASSLSGREAFF. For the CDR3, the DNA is TGTGCCAGCAGTTTATCGGGTCGTGAAGCTTTCTTT.

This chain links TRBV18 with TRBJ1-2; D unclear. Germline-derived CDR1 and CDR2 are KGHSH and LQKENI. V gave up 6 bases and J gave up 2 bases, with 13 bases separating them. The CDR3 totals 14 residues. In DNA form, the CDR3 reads TGTGCCAGCTCCACCGATGGGCCCAACTATGGCTACACCTTC. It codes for CASSTDGPNYGYTF.

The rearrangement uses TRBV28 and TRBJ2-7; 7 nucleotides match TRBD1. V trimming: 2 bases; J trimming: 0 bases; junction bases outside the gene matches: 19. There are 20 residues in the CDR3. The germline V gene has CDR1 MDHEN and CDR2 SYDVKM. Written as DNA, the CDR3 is TGTGCCAGCAGTTTACTGTATGGGACAGATTCTTCCATACCCTCCTACGAGCAGTACTTC. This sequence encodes CASSLLYGTDSSIPSYEQYF.

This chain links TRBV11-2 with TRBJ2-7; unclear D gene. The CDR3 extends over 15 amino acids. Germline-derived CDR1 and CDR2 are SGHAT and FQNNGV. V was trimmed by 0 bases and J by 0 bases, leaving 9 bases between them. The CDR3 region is CASSLEFVGSYEQYF. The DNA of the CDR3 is TGTGCCAGCAGCTTAGAGTTTGTAGGCTCCTACGAGCAGTACTTC.

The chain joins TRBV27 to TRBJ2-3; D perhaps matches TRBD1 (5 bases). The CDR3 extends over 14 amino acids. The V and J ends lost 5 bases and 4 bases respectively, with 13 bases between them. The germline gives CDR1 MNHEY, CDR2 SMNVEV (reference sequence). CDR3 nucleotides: TGTGCCAGCAGTGTCACAGGAATCCCAGATACGCAGTATTTT. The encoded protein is CASSVTGIPDTQYF.

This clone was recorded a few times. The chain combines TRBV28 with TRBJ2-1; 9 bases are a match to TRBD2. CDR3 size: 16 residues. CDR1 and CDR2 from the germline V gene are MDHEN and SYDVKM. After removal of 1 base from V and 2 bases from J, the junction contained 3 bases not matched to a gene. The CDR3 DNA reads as TGTGCCAGCAGTTTATTCGGCGGGAGGGCCTACAATGAGCAGTTCTTC. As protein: CASSLFGGRAYNEQFF.

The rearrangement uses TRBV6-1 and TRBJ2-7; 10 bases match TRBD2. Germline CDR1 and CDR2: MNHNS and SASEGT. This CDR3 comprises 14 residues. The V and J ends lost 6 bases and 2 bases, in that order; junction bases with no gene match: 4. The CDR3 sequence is CASSNLAGAYEQYF. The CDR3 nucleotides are TGTGCCAGCAGCAATCTAGCGGGGGCCTACGAGCAGTACTTC.

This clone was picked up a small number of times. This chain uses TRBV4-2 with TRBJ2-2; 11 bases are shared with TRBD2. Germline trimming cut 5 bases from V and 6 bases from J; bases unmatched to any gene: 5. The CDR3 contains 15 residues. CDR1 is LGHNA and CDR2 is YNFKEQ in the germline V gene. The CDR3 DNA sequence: TGTGCCAGCAGCGTCCCTAGCGGGAGGTCCGGGGAGCTGTTTTTT. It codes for CASSVPSGRSGELFF.

The DNA for the CDR3 is TGCGCCAGCAGTGAGTCCCATGGGACTAGAGCCGGGGAGCTGTTTTTT. This translates into CASSESHGTRAGELFF. V gene TRBV10-1 combines with J gene TRBJ2-2; TRBD2 matches at 8 bases. The CDR3 loop spans 16 amino acids. The V gene end was trimmed by 0 bases and the J gene end by 6 bases; junction bases not matched to a gene: 6. Germline CDR1 WNHNN, CDR2 SYGVQD (reference sequence).

In DNA form, the CDR3 reads TGTGCCAGCAGCTACCGTCACGAGGCCAACGTCCTGACTTTC. This sequence encodes CASSYRHEANVLTF. This chain uses TRBV7-8 with TRBJ2-6; D is unresolved. This CDR3 spans 14 amino acids. CDR1 SGHVS and CDR2 FQNEAQ come from the germline V gene. With 4 bases removed from V and 6 bases from J, the gap between germline ends came to 10 bases.

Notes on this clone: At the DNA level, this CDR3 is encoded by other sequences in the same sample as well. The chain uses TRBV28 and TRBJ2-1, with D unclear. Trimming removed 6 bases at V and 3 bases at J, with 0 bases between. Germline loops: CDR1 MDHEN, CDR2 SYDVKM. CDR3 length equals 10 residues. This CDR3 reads CASSYNEQFF. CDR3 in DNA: TGTGCCAGCAGCTACAATGAGCAGTTCTTC.

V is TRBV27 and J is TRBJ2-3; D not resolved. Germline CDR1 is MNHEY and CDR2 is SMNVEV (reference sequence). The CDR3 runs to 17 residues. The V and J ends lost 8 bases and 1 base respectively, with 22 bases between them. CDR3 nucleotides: TGTGCCAGCGGGGAACTACAAACGGGTCTTGGCACAGATACGCAGTATTTT. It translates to CASGELQTGLGTDTQYF.

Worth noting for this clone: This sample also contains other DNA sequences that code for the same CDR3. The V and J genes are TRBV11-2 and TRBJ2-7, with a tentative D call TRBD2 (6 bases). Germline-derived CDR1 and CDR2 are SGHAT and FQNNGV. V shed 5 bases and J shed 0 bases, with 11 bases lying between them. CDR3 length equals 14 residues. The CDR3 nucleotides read TGTGCCAGCAGCCCTCGGGACTCCTCCTACGAGCAGTACTTC. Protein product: CASSPRDSSYEQYF.

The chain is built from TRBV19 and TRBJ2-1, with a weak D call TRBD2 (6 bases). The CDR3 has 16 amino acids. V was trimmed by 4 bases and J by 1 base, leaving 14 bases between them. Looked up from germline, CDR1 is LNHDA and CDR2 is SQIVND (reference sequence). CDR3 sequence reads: CASSRAGSRSYNEQFF. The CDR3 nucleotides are TGTGCCAGTAGTAGGGCGGGGAGTAGGTCCTACAATGAGCAGTTCTTC.